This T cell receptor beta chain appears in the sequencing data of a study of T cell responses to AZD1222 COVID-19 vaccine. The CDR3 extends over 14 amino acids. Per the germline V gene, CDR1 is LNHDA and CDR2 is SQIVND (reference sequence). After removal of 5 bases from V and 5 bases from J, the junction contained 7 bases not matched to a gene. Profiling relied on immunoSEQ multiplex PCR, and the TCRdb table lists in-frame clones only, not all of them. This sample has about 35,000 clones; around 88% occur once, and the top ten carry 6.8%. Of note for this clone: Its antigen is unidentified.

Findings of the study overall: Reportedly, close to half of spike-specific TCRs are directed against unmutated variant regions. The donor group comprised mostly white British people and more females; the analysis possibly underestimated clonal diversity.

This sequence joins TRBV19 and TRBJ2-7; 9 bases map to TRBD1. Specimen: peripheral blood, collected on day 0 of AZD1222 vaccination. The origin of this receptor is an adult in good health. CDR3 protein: CASSSGQGLDEQYF. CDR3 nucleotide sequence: TGTGCCAGTAGTTCAGGACAGGGGTTGGACGAGCAGTACTTC.